Below are 32 T cell receptor beta chains sequenced from a single sample in a study of Graves' ophthalmopathy and Graves' hyperthyroidism (dated by TCRdb to the late 2010s). Data came from an Illumina HiSeq 2000. For repertoire sequencing, TCR beta CDR3 regions were amplified from RNA transcripts. The first round of RT-PCR was done with HTBI primers and the Qiagen OneStep RT-PCR kit, and was followed by a second round of multiplex PCR, then size selection and purification. TCRdb trimmed public reads at Q25 via fastp, called clones via MiXCR and kept in-frame beta chains. Each entry merges the rows of one CDR3 protein and shows their most common DNA and genes. In all, the sample holds some 160,000 distinct CDR3 sequences, and 39% of those were seen once. The ten largest clones take up approximately 9% of the sample. The sequenced material came from peripheral blood. The receptors stem from a man younger than 40 with Graves' ophthalmopathy. Donor details come from another sample of the same person, matched by shared clones.

This clonotype was recorded many times. The rearrangement joins TRBV11-3 to TRBJ1-1; 8 bases agree with TRBD1. Unmatched junction bases numbered 14, after V lost 4 bases and J lost 1 base. The CDR3 contains 18 residues. Germline CDR1 is SGHNT and CDR2 is YENEEA. CDR3 coding DNA: TGTGCCAGCAGCTCAGGACAGGGTGTCCCCGGGGGGAACACTGAAGCTTTCTTT. Its translation is CASSSGQGVPGGNTEAFF.

This clonotype was observed at least ten times. The chain has TRBV5-6 and TRBJ1-1, with D perhaps TRBD1 (6 bases). Germline V gene lookup returns CDR1 SGHDT and CDR2 YYEEEE. Between the trimmed V and J ends, which lost 2 bases and 0 bases, there was a span of 14 bases. The CDR3 is 16 residues long. CDR3 coding DNA: TGTGCCAGCAGCTTCAGGGGATCGAAAATGAACACTGAAGCTTTCTTT. It translates to CASSFRGSKMNTEAFF.

The chain employs TRBV7-2 and TRBJ2-7; 7 nucleotides match TRBD1. Germline CDR1 is SGHTA and CDR2 is FQGNSA. V lost 5 bases and J lost 3; bases outside the gene matches: 4. CDR3 size: 13 residues. Here the CDR3 DNA reads TGTGCCAGCAGCATCGGGACAGTCTACGAGCAGTACTTC. This encodes CASSIGTVYEQYF. The variable domain in full, completed from reference TRBV7-2 and TRBJ2-7, reads GAGVSQSPSNKVTEKGKDVELRCDPISGHTALYWYRQSLGQGLEFLIYFQGNSAPDKSGLPSDRFSAERTGGSVSTLTIQRTQQEDSAVYLCASSIGTVYEQYFGPGTRLTVT.

The chain uses TRBV28 and TRBJ2-6; 7 bases fit TRBD1. The CDR3 covers 16 residues. Germline V gene data show CDR1 as MDHEN and CDR2 as SYDVKM. Trimming took 6 bases from V and 0 from J; bases not matched to a gene: 5. CDR3 bases: TGTGCCAGCAGCCCGGGACAGATCTCTGGGGCCAACGTCCTGACTTTC. This sequence encodes CASSPGQISGANVLTF. The variable domain in full, with the rest retrieved from reference TRBV28 and TRBJ2-6, is DVKVTQSSRYLVKRTGEKVFLECVQDMDHENMFWYRQDPGLGLRLIYFSYDVKMKEKGDIPEGYSVSREKKERFSLILESASTNQTSMYLCASSPGQISGANVLTFGAGSRLTVL.

At least ten counts were recorded for this clonotype. The rearrangement joins TRBV30 to TRBJ1-1; a possible D gene is TRBD1 (5 bases). The V and J ends lost 2 bases and 4 bases respectively, with 17 bases between them. Germline lookup yields CDR1 GTSNPN and CDR2 SVGIG (reference sequence). This CDR3 spans 15 amino acids. This CDR3 is CAWSNPLRGSTEAFF. As DNA, the CDR3 is TGTGCCTGGAGTAACCCGTTACGGGGGAGCACTGAAGCTTTCTTT.

This clonotype was found many times. This chain links TRBV6-5 with TRBJ2-7; 7 nucleotides align to TRBD1. CDR1 and CDR2 (germline): MNHEY, SVGAGI. The V gene end was trimmed by 6 bases and the J gene end by 3 bases; junction bases not matched to a gene: 5. The CDR3 is 13 amino acids. The CDR3 reads CASSMGQNYEQYF. As DNA, the CDR3 is TGTGCCAGCAGCATGGGACAGAACTACGAGCAGTACTTC.

This chain connects TRBV28 to TRBJ1-2, with TRBD1 matching over 7 bases. J lost 6 bases, V lost 5 bases, and 3 bases had no gene match. The germline V gene has CDR1 MDHEN and CDR2 SYDVKM. The CDR3 runs 12 residues. The CDR3 spells CASSTQGNGYTF. The CDR3 nucleotides are TGTGCCAGCAGTACACAGGGGAATGGCTACACCTTC.

This clonotype came up many times. The V and J genes are TRBV7-9 and TRBJ1-2, with D perhaps TRBD1 (5 bases). Trimming left V 0 bases short and J 4 bases short, with 12 bases between. The germline V gene encodes CDR1 SEHNR and CDR2 FQNEAQ (reference sequence). CDR3 size: 15 residues. Here the CDR3 reads CASSLALGDGYGYTF. The CDR3 DNA follows: TGTGCCAGCAGCTTAGCGCTGGGGGACGGCTATGGCTACACCTTC.

This clonotype has ten or more counts. The V call is TRBV28, the J call TRBJ2-7; 7 bases line up with TRBD2. The CDR3 extends over 14 amino acids. CDR1 MDHEN and CDR2 SYDVKM come from the germline V gene. J gave up 7 bases and V 4 bases, and 10 bases lay outside the gene matches. The CDR3 region is CASSSGGGLREQYF. The CDR3 nucleotides are TGTGCCAGCAGTTCCGGGGGAGGGCTACGAGAGCAGTACTTC.

At least ten counts were recorded for this clonotype. J is TRBJ2-2 and V is TRBV5-1, with D uncertain. The CDR3 consists of 16 residues. Germline V lookup: CDR1 SGHRS, CDR2 YFSETQ. Deletions cut 3 bases from V and 4 bases from J, with 16 bases between. CDR3: CASSSLVSSGTGELFF. The CDR3 DNA is TGCGCCAGCAGCTCCCTCGTGAGCTCGGGCACCGGGGAGCTGTTTTTT.

The V call is TRBV28, the J call TRBJ1-6; tentatively, D is TRBD1 (5 bases). This CDR3 has 15 residues. Germline CDR1 and CDR2: MDHEN and SYDVKM. The V end lost 6 bases, the J end lost 8 bases, and 17 bases lay between the germline ends. Written as DNA, the CDR3 is TGTGCCAGCAGGCCTGGGGGGATGATCTATTCACCCCTCCACTTT. Its protein is CASRPGGMIYSPLHF.

This chain links TRBV28 with TRBJ2-4; D not certain. Trimming shortened V by 8 bases and J by 4 bases, and 15 bases separated the two germline ends. CDR3 length: 14 amino acids. The germline gives CDR1 MDHEN, CDR2 SYDVKM. The CDR3 DNA reads TGTGCCAGCCAAGACCCTACCATAAAAAACATTCAGTACTTC. Protein: CASQDPTIKNIQYF.

This clonotype was found many times. The chain has TRBV28 and TRBJ2-7; D may match TRBD1 or TRBD2 (5 bases each). The CDR3 runs to 14 residues. Germline-derived CDR1 and CDR2 are MDHEN and SYDVKM. The germline V and J ends were trimmed by 6 bases and 0 bases, with 12 bases remaining between them. DNA of the CDR3: TGTGCCAGCAGCGGGGCAGGGCCCTCCTACGAGCAGTACTTC. Its translation is CASSGAGPSYEQYF.

This chain joins TRBV5-1 and TRBJ2-7, with 8 bases lining up with TRBD2. Losses at the gene ends were 4 bases for V and 3 bases for J; bases not matched to a gene: 9. This CDR3 has 15 residues. Germline CDR1 reads SGHRS; CDR2 reads YFSETQ. CDR3 DNA sequence: TGCGCCAGCAGCCGGGGGTACGGGACTAGCTACGAGCAGTACTTC. It codes for CASSRGYGTSYEQYF.

This clonotype was detected ten times or more. The chain uses TRBV7-9 and TRBJ1-6, with a weak D call TRBD1 (6 bases). This CDR3 contains 16 residues. Trimming took 3 bases from V and 10 from J, leaving 19 bases between them. CDR1 is SEHNR, CDR2 FQNEAQ, per germline (reference sequence). The CDR3 region is CASSLNGGAGRSPLHF. CDR3 DNA sequence: TGTGCCAGCAGCTTGAATGGGGGCGCCGGAAGATCACCCCTCCACTTT.

This clonotype showed up many times. The chain joins TRBV28 to TRBJ2-6; 10 positions agree with TRBD2. The CDR3 loop spans 16 amino acids. Germline V lookup: CDR1 MDHEN, CDR2 SYDVKM. The V and J ends lost 8 bases and 4 bases, in that order; junction bases with no gene match: 8. The CDR3 coding sequence is TGTGCCAGCGCAACTAGCGGGACGGCAGGGGCCAACGTCCTGACTTTC. Protein: CASATSGTAGANVLTF.

This clonotype was seen repeatedly, ten times or more. This chain connects TRBV6-2 or TRBV6-3 to TRBJ1-5; unclear D gene. The CDR3 spans 14 residues. CDR1 is MNHEY, CDR2 SVGEGT, per germline. The V and J ends lost 4 bases and 7 bases respectively, with 14 bases between them. The CDR3 bases are TGTGCCAGCAGTTTTTACCGTAAAGGGCAGCCCCAGCATTTT. This codes for CASSFYRKGQPQHF.

This chain joins TRBV15 and TRBJ2-6, with D unclear. Germline loops: CDR1 LNHNV, CDR2 YYDKDF (reference sequence). V lost 1 base, J lost 1 base, and 14 bases lay in between. The CDR3 spans 18 residues. CDR3 amino acids: CATSRGAPTLSGANVLTF. The CDR3 DNA is TGTGCCACCAGCAGAGGTGCCCCCACGTTATCTGGGGCCAACGTCCTGACTTTC.

The chain is built from TRBV6-2 or TRBV6-3 and TRBJ1-1; D gene uncertain. Trimming took off 0 bases at V and 8 bases at J, with 7 bases between the two ends. In germline, CDR1 is MNHEY, CDR2 SVGEGT. There are 12 residues in the CDR3. The CDR3 here is CASSYSRQEAFF. CDR3 DNA sequence: TGTGCCAGCAGTTACTCTAGACAAGAAGCTTTCTTT.

Here the CDR3 reads CASSSDGHYIYEQYF. In DNA form, the CDR3 reads TGTGCCAGCAGTTCCGACGGCCATTATATCTACGAGCAGTACTTC. This rearrangement joins TRBV7-6 to TRBJ2-7; no clear D. The CDR3 length is 15 residues. In germline, CDR1 is SGHVS, CDR2 FNYEAQ. Between the trimmed V and J ends, which lost 6 bases and 3 bases, there was a span of 18 bases.

V is TRBV5-1 and J is TRBJ1-5; D is perhaps TRBD1 (6 bases). The CDR3 has 16 residues. The V gene lost 0 bases and the J gene lost 5 bases, with 15 bases spanning the gap. CDR1 is SGHRS, CDR2 YFSETQ, per germline. The CDR3 DNA reads TGCGCCAGCAGCTTGGAGGCAGGGGCCTCTGATCAGCCCCAGCATTTT. Its protein is CASSLEAGASDQPQHF.

V gene TRBV6-4 combines with J gene TRBJ2-5; D gene unclear. This CDR3 region has 14 residues. Germline V gives CDR1 MRHNA, CDR2 SNTAGT. The ends were cut back, 6 bases at V and 1 base at J, with 12 bases in the middle. The CDR3 sequence: CASSKLYRQETQYF. For the CDR3, the DNA is TGTGCCAGCAGCAAACTCTACCGCCAAGAGACCCAGTACTTC.

The chain carries TRBV19 and TRBJ2-2, with D unresolved. V was pared by 2 bases and J by 5 bases, with 12 bases between. The CDR3 extends over 15 amino acids. Germline CDR1 reads LNHDA; CDR2 reads SQIVND (reference sequence). CDR3 coding DNA: TGTGCCAGTAGTATAATGAGAGTTGGGACCGGGGAGCTGTTTTTT. Its translation: CASSIMRVGTGELFF.

This clonotype appeared many times. The rearrangement links TRBV7-8 to TRBJ1-1; the D gene is possibly TRBD1 (5 bases). CDR1 and CDR2 from the germline V gene are SGHVS and FQNEAQ. Trimming left V 4 bases short and J 7 bases short, with 13 bases between. The CDR3 length is 13 residues. CDR3 protein: CASSWGGDSEAFF. CDR3 DNA sequence: TGTGCCAGCAGCTGGGGCGGGGATAGTGAAGCTTTCTTT.

This sequence joins TRBV6-1 and TRBJ1-1, with D tentatively TRBD1 (6 bases). CDR1 and CDR2 from the germline V gene are MNHNS and SASEGT. V was trimmed by 10 bases and J by 0 bases, leaving 12 bases between them. The CDR3 is 13 residues long. The CDR3 sequence: CAMTTGLNTEAFF. CDR3 in DNA: TGTGCCATGACTACAGGGTTGAACACTGAAGCTTTCTTT.

Ten or more counts support this clonotype. CDR3 DNA sequence: TGTGCCAGCAGTTACAGAGCGGGACGGCGTATTGAGACCCAGTACTTC. Translation: CASSYRAGRRIETQYF. This chain connects TRBV6-2 or TRBV6-3 to TRBJ2-5; TRBD2 agrees at 7 bases. This CDR3 contains 16 residues. Looked up from germline, CDR1 is MNHEY and CDR2 is SVGEGT. V lost 2 bases, J lost 5 bases, and 11 bases stayed unmatched.

This clonotype was recorded at least ten times. A much larger clone is a single base away; this may be a read error. The CDR3 protein is CASSEGWGNTEAFF. CDR3 nucleotides: TGTGCCAGCTCAGAGGGATGGGGGAACACTGAAGCTTTCTTT. The chain links TRBV18 to TRBJ1-1; D not resolved. CDR1 is KGHSH, CDR2 LQKENI, per germline. With 5 bases removed from V and 1 base from J, the gap between germline ends came to 11 bases. The CDR3 is 14 residues long.

This clonotype was recorded many times. The V call is TRBV5-8, the J call TRBJ1-4; the match to TRBD1 covers 7 bases. Germline V lookup: CDR1 SGHTS, CDR2 YDEGEE. CDR3 length: 15 residues. J lost 0 bases, V lost 4 bases, and 3 bases had no gene match. Written as DNA, the CDR3 is TGTGCCAGCAGCCGAGGGACAGCAACTAATGAAAAACTGTTTTTT. Encoded protein: CASSRGTATNEKLFF. Full variable domain (missing parts from reference TRBV5-8 and TRBJ1-4): EAGVTQSPTHLIKTRGQQATLRCSPISGHTSVYWYQQALGLGLQFLLWYDEGEERNRGNFPPRFSGRQFPNYSSELNVNALELEDSALYLCASSRGTATNEKLFFGSGTQLSVL.

This clonotype came up many times. A junction boundary mismatches the germline segment, possibly from a read error. The CDR3 reads CASRKRATGEETQHF. CDR3 DNA: TGTGCCAGCAGGAAGCGGGCTACCGGGGAAGAGACCCAGCACTTC. The rearrangement links TRBV12-3 or TRBV12-4 to TRBJ2-5; possible D gene TRBD2, 6 bases. This CDR3 comprises 15 residues.

This clonotype was picked up a small number of times. The chain recombines TRBV6-2 or TRBV6-3 with TRBJ1-2; D call uncertain. The CDR3 loop spans 13 amino acids. Germline lookup yields CDR1 MNHEY and CDR2 SVGEGT. Trimming took off 2 bases at V and 5 bases at J, with 9 bases between the two ends. In DNA, the CDR3 is TGTGCCAGCAGTTACATCAGAGAATATGGCTACACCTTC. Residues: CASSYIREYGYTF.

This clonotype was found many times. CDR3 amino acids: CATHTRGEQYF. The CDR3 DNA reads TGTGCCACTCATACCAGGGGCGAGCAGTACTTC. The V and J genes are TRBV27 and TRBJ2-7, with a possible D match to TRBD1 (6 bases). Per the germline V gene, CDR1 is MNHEY and CDR2 is SMNVEV (reference sequence). CDR3 length equals 11 residues. Trimming pared 10 bases from V and 6 bases from J, leaving 13 bases between.

The gene calls are TRBV6-1 and TRBJ1-2, with D maybe TRBD1 (5 bases). The V end was cut by 6 bases, the J end by 2 bases, with 13 bases between. Germline V CDR1 and CDR2: MNHNS, SASEGT. The CDR3 has 14 amino acids. The DNA of the CDR3 is TGTGCCAGCAGGAATCCACAGGAGAACTATGGCTACACCTTC. This encodes CASRNPQENYGYTF.